This TCR beta chain was documented in a study of blood T cell repertoires in COVID-19. At the level of the study: Material from acute and convalescent COVID-19 was sourced from the United States, Italy and Spain. PBMCs, B-cell-depleted T cells, or T cells were the source of the cDNA or gDNA that made up the material.

Original processing methods: Reference gene primer amplification in the assay estimated nucleated cell counts. Data came from immunoSEQ multiplex PCR; TCRdb stores just in-frame clones and leaves some out. V, J and clone size derive from that table, while D and trimming were established from the DNA sequence. The sample consists of about 60,000 clones, approximately 82% of them appearing once. The V gene end was trimmed by 0 bases and the J gene end by 0 bases; junction bases not matched to a gene: 8. CDR1 is LGHDT, CDR2 YNNKEL, per germline (reference sequence). CDR3 size: 18 residues. Specimen: peripheral blood. This chain joins TRBV3-1 (or the pseudogene TRBV3-2) and TRBJ1-5; 7 bases are a match to TRBD1. This TCR derives from a human donor in a cohort sampled during active COVID-19. CDR3 sequence reads: CASSQDRTGANSNQPQHF. The CDR3 coding sequence is TGTGCCAGCAGCCAAGATCGTACAGGGGCTAATAGCAATCAGCCCCAGCATTTT.